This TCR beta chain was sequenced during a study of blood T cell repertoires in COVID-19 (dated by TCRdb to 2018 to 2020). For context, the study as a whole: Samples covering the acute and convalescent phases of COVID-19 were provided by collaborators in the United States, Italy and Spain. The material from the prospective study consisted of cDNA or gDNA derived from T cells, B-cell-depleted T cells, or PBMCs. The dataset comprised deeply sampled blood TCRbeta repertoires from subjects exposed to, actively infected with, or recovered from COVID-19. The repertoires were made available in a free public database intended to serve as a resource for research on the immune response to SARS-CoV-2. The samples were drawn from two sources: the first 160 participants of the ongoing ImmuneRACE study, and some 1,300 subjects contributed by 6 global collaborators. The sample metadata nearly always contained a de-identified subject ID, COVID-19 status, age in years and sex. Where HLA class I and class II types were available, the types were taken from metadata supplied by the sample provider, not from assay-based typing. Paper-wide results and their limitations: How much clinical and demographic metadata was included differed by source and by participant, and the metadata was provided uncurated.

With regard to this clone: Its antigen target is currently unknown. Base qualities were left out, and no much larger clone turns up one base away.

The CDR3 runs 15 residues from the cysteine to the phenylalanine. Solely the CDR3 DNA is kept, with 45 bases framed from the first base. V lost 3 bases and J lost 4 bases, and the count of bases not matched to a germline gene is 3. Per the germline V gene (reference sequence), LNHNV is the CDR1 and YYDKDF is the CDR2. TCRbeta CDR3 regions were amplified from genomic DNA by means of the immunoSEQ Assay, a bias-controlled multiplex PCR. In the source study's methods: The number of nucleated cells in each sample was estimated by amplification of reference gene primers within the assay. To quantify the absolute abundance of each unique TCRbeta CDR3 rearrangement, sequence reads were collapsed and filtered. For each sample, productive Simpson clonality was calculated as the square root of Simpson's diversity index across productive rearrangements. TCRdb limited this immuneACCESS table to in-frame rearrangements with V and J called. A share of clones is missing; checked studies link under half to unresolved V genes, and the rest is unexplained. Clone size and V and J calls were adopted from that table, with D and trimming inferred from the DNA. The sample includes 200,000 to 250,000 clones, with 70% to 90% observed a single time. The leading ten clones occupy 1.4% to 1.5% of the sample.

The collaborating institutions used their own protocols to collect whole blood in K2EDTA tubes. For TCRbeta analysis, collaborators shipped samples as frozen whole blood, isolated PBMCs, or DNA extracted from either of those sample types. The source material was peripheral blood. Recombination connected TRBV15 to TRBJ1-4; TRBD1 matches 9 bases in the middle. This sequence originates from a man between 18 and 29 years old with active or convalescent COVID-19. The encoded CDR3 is CATSRWGQGNEKLFF. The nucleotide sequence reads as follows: TGTGCCACCAGCAGGTGGGGACAGGGTAATGAAAAACTGTTTTTT.